Following are 10 T cell receptor beta chains from one sample sequenced in a study of beta chain features in type 1 diabetes. Of the isolated RNA, all was reverse transcribed, and so the sequenced material was expressed TCRB transcripts. Some clones are missing from TCRdb's copy, which holds only in-frame ones; the method was immunoSEQ multiplex PCR. The data contain approximately 330,000 clones, approximately 9.9% of them singletons. The source material was naive CD4+ T cells from blood. All receptors come from a woman aged 25 to 39 in good health.

This clone was observed a handful of times. CDR3 sequence reads: CASSQQGPYEQYF. Here the CDR3 DNA reads TGCGCCAGCAGTCAACAGGGTCCCTACGAGCAGTACTTC. The gene calls are TRBV23-1 and TRBJ2-7, with a weak D call TRBD1 (5 bases). TRBV23-1 is an open reading frame, and its role is uncertain. The CDR3 consists of 13 residues. V was shortened by 2 bases and J by 2 bases, with 7 bases between the two germline ends.

There are a few counts of this clone. This sequence joins TRBV28 and TRBJ1-1, with TRBD1 matching 9 bases. The CDR3 is 13 residues long. Losses at the gene ends were 6 bases for V and 4 bases for J; bases not matched to a gene: 3. Looked up from germline, CDR1 is MDHEN and CDR2 is SYDVKM. The CDR3 spells CASRGQGGTEAFF. CDR3 bases: TGTGCCAGCAGGGGACAGGGTGGCACTGAAGCTTTCTTT.

This clone has just a few counts. V is TRBV9 and J is TRBJ2-7; TRBD2 matches 9 bases. Trimming took 1 base from V and 7 from J; bases not matched to a gene: 9. Germline CDR1 SGDLS, CDR2 YYNGEE. This CDR3 contains 15 residues. The CDR3 sequence is CASSVLSTSGGEQYF. In nucleotides, the CDR3 is TGTGCCAGCAGCGTACTTTCGACTAGCGGTGGAGAGCAGTACTTC.

This clone came up a few times. V and J are TRBV30 and TRBJ1-4, with D possibly being TRBD1 (6 bases). The CDR3 is 14 amino acids. V lost 2 bases, J lost 3 bases, and 10 bases lay in between. Looked up from germline, CDR1 is GTSNPN and CDR2 is SVGIG (reference sequence). CDR3 protein: CAWSRAGANEKLFF. The DNA for the CDR3 is TGTGCCTGGAGTAGGGCAGGGGCTAATGAAAAACTGTTTTTT. The variable domain in full, with the rest retrieved from reference TRBV30 and TRBJ1-4, is SQTIHQWPATLVQPVGSPLSLECTVEGTSNPNLYWYRQAAGRGLQLLFYSVGIGQISSEVPQNLSASRPQDRQFILSSKKLLLSDSGFYLCAWSRAGANEKLFFGSGTQLSVL.

This clone was counted only a few times. The CDR3 coding sequence is TGCGCCAGCAGCCAAGACATCTCCGGGACAGGGATCAATGAGCAGTTCTTC. Protein sequence: CASSQDISGTGINEQFF. The chain combines TRBV4-3 with TRBJ2-1; 9 bases map to TRBD1. This CDR3 is 17 amino acids long. V was pared by 0 bases and J by 6 bases, with 9 bases of the junction left unmatched. Per the germline V gene, CDR1 is LGHNA and CDR2 is YSLEER.

The rearrangement uses TRBV30 and TRBJ2-4; TRBD1 is a possible D gene (6 bases). Germline CDR1 GTSNPN, CDR2 SVGIG (reference sequence). CDR3 size: 16 residues. V was shortened by 2 bases and J by 0 bases, with 14 bases between the two germline ends. The CDR3 is CAWSTGGGVAKNIQYF. CDR3 nucleotides: TGTGCCTGGAGTACTGGGGGCGGAGTAGCCAAAAACATTCAGTACTTC.

Only a few counts were recorded for this clone. This sequence joins TRBV30 and TRBJ2-1, with TRBD2 matching 14 bases. Germline trimming cut 4 bases from V and 4 bases from J; bases unmatched to any gene: 3. The CDR3 extends over 15 amino acids. Germline V gives CDR1 GTSNPN, CDR2 SVGIG (reference sequence). The DNA for the CDR3 is TGTGCCTGGAATAGACTAGCGGGAGGGTACAATGAGCAGTTCTTC. This encodes CAWNRLAGGYNEQFF.

This clone was observed a handful of times. The rearrangement uses TRBV27 and TRBJ2-3, with 8 bases fitting TRBD2. Germline values: CDR1 MNHEY, CDR2 SMNVEV (reference sequence). Trimming at V came to 5 bases and at J to 2 bases, leaving 3 bases not matched to a gene. This CDR3 spans 14 amino acids. The CDR3 protein is CASSTSGNTDTQYF. CDR3 DNA: TGTGCCAGCAGTACTAGCGGCAACACAGATACGCAGTATTTT.

As for this clone: The same CDR3 can be traced to other DNA sequences in this sample. CDR3 in DNA: TGTGCCAGCAGTTACCGGGGGAGCTCCTACGAGCAGTACTTC. It specifies CASSYRGSSYEQYF. The rearrangement links TRBV6-5 to TRBJ2-7, with a possible D match to TRBD2 (6 bases). Germline V CDR1 and CDR2: MNHEY, SVGAGI. The CDR3 runs 14 residues. V lost 2 bases and J 0 bases, leaving 8 bases between the germline ends.

This clone was counted a few times. The chain couples TRBV28 to TRBJ2-7, with D perhaps matching TRBD2 (6 bases). The CDR3 spans 16 residues. Germline CDR1 MDHEN, CDR2 SYDVKM. Trimming left V 6 bases short and J 3 bases short, with 21 bases between. The CDR3 spells CASRNRDFRGIYEQYF. The CDR3 nucleotides are TGTGCCAGCAGAAACCGGGACTTCCGGGGGATCTACGAGCAGTACTTC.